One and the same sample provided the 31 T cell receptor beta chains below, sequenced in a study of T-cell reconstitution after alpha-beta-depleted transplantation in children. Unique molecular identifiers tagged the TCRbeta library. TCRdb redid the calling of the PCR reads with MiXCR, one entry per CDR3 protein. The table records hundreds of thousands of distinct CDR3 sequences, under 25% of them present only once. This sample comprised PBMCs, mostly from graft donor cells, obtained 360 days after TCRalphabeta/CD19-depleted stem cell transplant. The source of these receptors is a boy under two years old who had a stem cell transplant for acute myeloid leukemia, so the T cells may come from the graft donor.

The CDR3 region is CSARGYQNTGELFF. In DNA, the CDR3 is TGCAGTGCTAGAGGTTACCAGAACACCGGGGAGCTGTTTTTT. This chain links TRBV20-1 with TRBJ2-2, with no clear D. The CDR3 sequence is 14 residues long. CDR1 is DFQATT, CDR2 SNEGSKA, per germline (reference sequence). V lost 1 base and J 1 base, leaving 7 bases between the germline ends.

The V and J genes are TRBV20-1 and TRBJ2-7; the D is unclear. Per the germline V gene, CDR1 is DFQATT and CDR2 is SNEGSKA (reference sequence). V lost 0 bases to trimming and J lost 6 bases, with 12 bases between them. This CDR3 region has 13 residues. The CDR3 region is CSARDGPLTEQYF. For the CDR3, the DNA is TGCAGTGCTAGAGACGGGCCCCTGACCGAGCAGTACTTC.

This clonotype occurred a few times. This rearrangement joins TRBV6-5 to TRBJ2-1; TRBD2 agrees at 10 bases. Germline V lookup: CDR1 MNHEY, CDR2 SVGAGI. The CDR3 totals 17 residues. V was clipped by 2 bases and J by 1 base; unmatched bases: 5. CDR3 sequence reads: CASSYASGGPSYNEQFF. CDR3 sequence (DNA): TGTGCCAGCAGTTACGCTAGCGGGGGCCCTTCCTACAATGAGCAGTTCTTC.

In its sample, this clonotype was seen many times. V gene TRBV29-1 combines with J gene TRBJ2-3; 10 nucleotides line up with TRBD1. From germline, CDR1 is SQVTM and CDR2 ANQGSEA. The trim removed 6 bases at V and 1 base at J, leaving 4 bases unmatched. The CDR3 extends over 14 amino acids. DNA of the CDR3: TGCAGCGTCCGAGGGACAGGGGGCACAGATACGCAGTATTTT. The encoded protein is CSVRGTGGTDTQYF.

This clonotype was counted a few times. The chain combines TRBV5-1 with TRBJ2-1, with D perhaps TRBD1 (6 bases). V lost 0 bases, J lost 0 bases, and 10 bases lay in between. CDR1 is SGHRS and CDR2 is YFSETQ in the germline V gene. The CDR3 is 16 residues long. CDR3 sequence: CASSLATDSSYNEQFF. The CDR3 DNA sequence: TGCGCCAGCAGCTTGGCGACGGACAGCTCCTACAATGAGCAGTTCTTC.

The genes are TRBV20-1 and TRBJ1-1; the match to TRBD1 covers 8 bases. Germline V gene lookup returns CDR1 DFQATT and CDR2 SNEGSKA (reference sequence). With V trimmed by 5 bases and J by 1 base, 6 bases remained unmatched. The CDR3 consists of 14 residues. The CDR3 DNA follows: TGCAGTGCTGTCCGGACAGGGCAGAACACTGAAGCTTTCTTT. It yields the protein CSAVRTGQNTEAFF.

Many counts were recorded for this clonotype. The DNA of the CDR3 is TGCGCCAGCAGCCAAACGACAGGGGCCGGGGAGCTGTTTTTT. Translated, it gives CASSQTTGAGELFF. The gene calls are TRBV4-3 and TRBJ2-2; 8 nucleotides align to TRBD1. Trimming at V came to 2 bases and at J to 6 bases, leaving 2 bases not matched to a gene. This CDR3 spans 14 amino acids. Germline V gene lookup returns CDR1 LGHNA and CDR2 YSLEER.

This clonotype appeared a few times. The chain links TRBV6-5 to TRBJ1-5; D is unresolved. CDR1 is MNHEY, CDR2 SVGAGI, per germline. The CDR3 contains 14 residues. The V end was cut by 0 bases, the J end by 7 bases, with 10 bases between. Here the CDR3 reads CASSYSEGSQPQHF. The CDR3 region has the DNA TGTGCCAGCAGTTACTCCGAGGGTTCCCAGCCCCAGCATTTT.

There are a few counts of this clonotype. The chain combines TRBV5-6 with TRBJ1-1; D is possibly TRBD1 (5 bases). The CDR3 sequence is 12 residues long. Germline CDR1 SGHDT, CDR2 YYEEEE. V was clipped by 4 bases and J by 3 bases, with 7 bases between them. The CDR3 loop reads CASSGGDTEAFF. For the CDR3, the DNA is TGTGCCAGCAGCGGGGGGGACACTGAAGCTTTCTTT.

There are a few counts of this clonotype. The chain links TRBV7-9 to TRBJ2-2, with D hard to call. The CDR3 runs to 15 residues. The V end was cut by 0 bases, the J end by 0 bases, with 5 bases between. Germline values: CDR1 SEHNR, CDR2 FQNEAQ (reference sequence). The CDR3 loop reads CASSLAGTNTGELFF. In nucleotides, the CDR3 is TGTGCCAGCAGCTTAGCGGGGACGAACACCGGGGAGCTGTTTTTT.

This clonotype was counted once. The V call is TRBV24-1, the J call TRBJ2-7; D unresolved. CDR1 and CDR2 from the germline V gene are KGHDR and SFDVKD. V was shortened by 2 bases and J by 6 bases, with 4 bases between the two germline ends. This CDR3 is built from 11 residues. In DNA form, the CDR3 reads TGTGCCACCAGTGATTCCCGCGAGCAGTACTTC. The encoded protein is CATSDSREQYF.

The chain combines TRBV6-2 or TRBV6-3 with TRBJ2-7; perhaps TRBD2 as D (5 bases). The CDR3 contains 15 residues. The V and J ends lost 6 bases and 5 bases respectively, with 20 bases between them. Germline V gene sequence: CDR1 MNHEY, CDR2 SVGEGT. The CDR3 DNA is TGTGCCAGCAGCCCCCTCCCACTAGGGTGGGACGAGCAGTACGTC. As protein: CASSPLPLGWDEQYV.

The chain links TRBV11-2 to TRBJ1-1; D uncertain. The germline V and J ends were trimmed by 0 bases and 5 bases, with 10 bases remaining between them. Per the germline V gene, CDR1 is SGHAT and CDR2 is FQNNGV. The CDR3 totals 14 residues. CDR3 loop: CASSLESSGTEAFF. In DNA form, the CDR3 reads TGTGCCAGCAGCTTAGAATCCTCGGGGACTGAAGCTTTCTTT.

The chain joins TRBV7-2 to TRBJ2-5, with 8 bases lining up with TRBD1. The CDR3 has 16 residues. V shed 2 bases, J shed 2 bases, and the junction held 7 bases outside the gene matches. Germline V gives CDR1 SGHTA, CDR2 FQGNSA. The CDR3 DNA sequence: TGTGCCAGCAGCTTACAGGGGGCCCTTCCACAAGAGACCCAGTACTTC. Protein sequence: CASSLQGALPQETQYF.

This clonotype was observed many times. The chain links TRBV29-1 to TRBJ2-1; 9 bases line up with TRBD1. This CDR3 is built from 13 residues. The germline CDR1 and CDR2 sequences are SQVTM and ANQGSEA. The ends lost 6 bases at V and 7 bases at J; junction bases unmatched: 7. CDR3 loop: CSVLGTGLNEQFF. The CDR3 nucleotides read TGCAGCGTGCTTGGGACAGGGCTTAATGAGCAGTTCTTC.

This clonotype occurred a few times. The chain is built from TRBV7-2 and TRBJ2-3; D is unresolved. The V end was cut by 1 base, the J end by 5 bases, with 16 bases between. This CDR3 spans 16 amino acids. In germline, CDR1 is SGHTA, CDR2 FQGNSA. Written as DNA, the CDR3 is TGTGCCAGCAGCTTAGGTGGTACATCCCTCAAAGATACGCAGTATTTT. Its protein is CASSLGGTSLKDTQYF.

This chain links TRBV4-3 with TRBJ1-4; the D is unclear. Trimming left V 3 bases short and J 8 bases short, with 7 bases between. The CDR3 runs 12 residues. CDR1 and CDR2 from the germline V gene are LGHNA and YSLEER. Here the CDR3 reads CASSQFGEKLFF. The CDR3 bases are TGCGCCAGCAGCCAGTTCGGGGAAAAACTGTTTTTT.

In DNA, the CDR3 is TGTGCCATCTGTTTGACAGGGGGCAACGAGCAGTACTTC. Translated, it gives CAICLTGGNEQYF. J is TRBJ2-7 and V is TRBV2, with TRBD1 matching over 10 bases. V was clipped by 10 bases and J by 5 bases; unmatched bases: 8. In germline, CDR1 is SNHLY, CDR2 FYNNEI. The CDR3 has 13 residues. Supplemented by reference TRBV2 and TRBJ2-7, the full variable domain reads EPEVTQTPSHQVTQMGQEVILRCVPISNHLYFYWYRQILGQKVEFLVSFYNNEISEKSEIFDDQFSVERPDGSNFTLKIRSTKLEDSAMYFCAICLTGGNEQYFGPGTRLTVT.

V and J are TRBV6-5 and TRBJ1-1; D call uncertain. V was clipped by 0 bases and J by 6 bases, with 11 bases between them. In germline, CDR1 is MNHEY, CDR2 SVGAGI. This CDR3 contains 14 residues. The CDR3 reads CASSYSSLSPEAFF. CDR3 DNA: TGTGCCAGCAGTTACTCGTCGCTTAGCCCTGAAGCTTTCTTT.

The V call is TRBV19, the J call TRBJ2-3; 9 nucleotides align to TRBD1. Per germline, CDR1 LNHDA and CDR2 SQIVND (reference sequence). The CDR3 spans 16 residues. Trimming took 5 bases from V and 3 from J; bases not matched to a gene: 9. DNA for the CDR3: TGTGCCAGTAGTTTAACAGGGGGCGCAGGGACAGATACGCAGTATTTT. Translation: CASSLTGGAGTDTQYF.

This clonotype has more than one count but fewer than ten. V gene TRBV30 combines with J gene TRBJ1-2; the D is unclear. The ends were cut back, 3 bases at V and 4 bases at J, with 9 bases in the middle. The V gene's germline CDR1 is GTSNPN and CDR2 SVGIG (reference sequence). This CDR3 comprises 12 residues. The CDR3 sequence: CAWRHGGYGYTF. In DNA form, the CDR3 reads TGTGCCTGGAGACATGGCGGCTATGGCTACACCTTC.

The gene calls are TRBV20-1 and TRBJ2-5, with D possibly matching TRBD2 (6 bases). The V gene's germline CDR1 is DFQATT and CDR2 SNEGSKA (reference sequence). CDR3 length equals 13 residues. V gave up 5 bases and J gave up 5 bases, with 15 bases separating them. The CDR3 DNA follows: TGCAGTGCTCCTAAGACTAGTCCGGAGACCCAGTACTTC. Translating gives CSAPKTSPETQYF.

This clonotype was found a few times. The gene calls are TRBV4-2 and TRBJ2-3; D could derive from TRBD1 or TRBD2 (5 bases each). The CDR3 loop spans 18 amino acids. Per germline, CDR1 LGHNA and CDR2 YNFKEQ. V lost 0 bases and J 3 bases, leaving 19 bases between the germline ends. Written as DNA, the CDR3 is TGTGCCAGCAGCCAAGATGAGGGGTTGGGGCTGGTGACAGATACGCAGTATTTT. Encoded protein: CASSQDEGLGLVTDTQYF.

The chain employs TRBV12-3 or TRBV12-4 and TRBJ2-5; 13 bases fit TRBD2. This CDR3 spans 16 amino acids. V shed 6 bases and J 5 bases; nucleotides not matched to a gene: 9. CDR3 coding DNA: TGTGCCAGCAGCCGGACTAGCGGGGGCGGGAGGGAGACCCAGTACTTC. As protein: CASSRTSGGGRETQYF.

This clonotype was counted only a few times. V and J are TRBV28 and TRBJ1-2, with D possibly matching TRBD1 (6 bases). CDR1 and CDR2 from the germline V gene are MDHEN and SYDVKM. CDR3 length: 16 residues. Trimming left V 2 bases short and J 0 bases short, with 13 bases between. The DNA of the CDR3 is TGTGCCAGCAGTTTAACCGGACAGACCGCTAACTATGGCTACACCTTC. Its translation is CASSLTGQTANYGYTF.

This clonotype was detected only once. This chain connects TRBV14 to TRBJ1-1, with 12 nucleotides matching TRBD1. CDR3 size: 18 residues. The germline V gene encodes CDR1 SGHDN and CDR2 FVKESK. V trimming: 4 bases; J trimming: 0 bases; junction bases outside the gene matches: 9. The CDR3, as DNA: TGTGCCAGCAGCCGATATCAGGGACAGGGGGCCATGAACACTGAAGCTTTCTTT. Protein: CASSRYQGQGAMNTEAFF.

The J gene is TRBJ2-2, the V gene TRBV20-1; D is possibly TRBD2 (6 bases). The CDR3 consists of 13 residues. Trimming removed 6 bases at V and 7 bases at J, with 15 bases between. Germline values: CDR1 DFQATT, CDR2 SNEGSKA (reference sequence). The DNA of the CDR3 is TGCAGTGCCGTCCGCGGGGTCGGCGGGGAGCTGTTTTTT. It translates to CSAVRGVGGELFF.

The V gene is TRBV25-1, the J gene TRBJ2-1; 8 bases are shared with TRBD2. The junction had 1 base not matched to a gene; V was cut back by 3 bases and J by 3 bases. CDR1 and CDR2 (germline): MGHDK, SYGVNS. This CDR3 spans 14 amino acids. The CDR3 DNA sequence: TGTGCCAGCAGTGACGGGGGGGACTACAATGAGCAGTTCTTC. It yields the protein CASSDGGDYNEQFF.

V is TRBV7-9 and J is TRBJ1-1, with TRBD1 as a possible D gene (5 bases). Trimming removed 11 bases at V and 4 bases at J, with 14 bases between. CDR1 and CDR2 (germline): SEHNR, FQNEAQ (reference sequence). The CDR3 consists of 12 residues. CDR3 region: CAGRGVSTEAFF. CDR3 sequence (DNA): TGTGCCGGACGAGGGGTTAGCACTGAAGCTTTCTTT.

With respect to this clonotype: A read error is possible here, since a much larger clone lies one base away. This chain connects TRBV20-1 to TRBJ2-1; D ambiguous. V shed 0 bases and J shed 5 bases, with 2 bases lying between them. Germline CDR1 DFQATT, CDR2 SNEGSKA (reference sequence). The CDR3 loop spans 11 amino acids. The CDR3 loop reads CSAREHNEQFF. The DNA of the CDR3 is TGCAGTGCTAGAGAACACAATGAGCAGTTCTTC.

This chain connects TRBV20-1 to TRBJ2-5; 11 bases agree with TRBD2. CDR1 DFQATT and CDR2 SNEGSKA come from the germline V gene (reference sequence). This CDR3 region has 13 residues. The J segment lost 2 bases and the V segment lost 8 bases, leaving 4 bases of the junction unmatched. The CDR3 spells CSSLAGDQETQYF. Written as DNA, the CDR3 is TGCAGTTCACTAGCGGGGGATCAAGAGACCCAGTACTTC.